The T cell receptor (beta chain) under discussion was sequenced for a study of vaccination effects on CD4 cells after COVID-19. Study in general: Samples collected post-vaccine were obtained a median of 72 days after the second dose.

Before sequencing, viral peptide pools were used by the ViraFEST assay to expand antigen-specific CD4+ T cells. The authors isolated CD4+ T cells after around 9 days of culture. All study participants received two doses of BNT162b2 or mRNA-1273 vaccine. The culture medium for a few million PBMC per well included 8.5 to 10 IU/ml IL-2 and 8.5 to 10 ug/ml peptides. A half-medium replacement with IL-2 medium was carried out on days 3 and 7. The protocol was immunoSEQ multiplex PCR, while the TCRdb copy is restricted to in-frame clones and leaves out a portion. The table includes some 74,000 clones, about 86% detected once. Concerning this clone itself: The target antigen is unknown.

The CDR3 extends over 16 amino acids. Germline values: CDR1 SGDLS, CDR2 YYNGEE. V trimming: 4 bases; J trimming: 8 bases; junction bases outside the gene matches: 13. This TCR was recovered from a human donor who received a COVID-19 vaccine. The sequencing here drew on CD4+ T cells from PBMCs cultured with HCoV-229E spike peptides, taken after COVID-19 vaccination. This chain uses TRBV9 with TRBJ1-2; 11 positions match TRBD1. Here the CDR3 reads CASSFGADRGRGGYTF. CDR3 nucleotide sequence: TGTGCCAGCAGCTTTGGAGCGGACAGGGGGCGCGGAGGCTACACCTTC.